This is a list of T cell receptor beta chains from one sample in a study of T-cell reconstitution after alpha-beta-depleted transplantation in children. TCRdb called the PCR reads again in MiXCR, with one record for every CDR3 protein. The table includes 300,000 to 400,000 distinct CDR3 sequences, approximately 23% detected once. The source was PBMCs, mostly from graft donor cells, collected 180 days after TCRalphabeta/CD19-depleted stem cell transplant. These TCRs come from a male patient aged 10-17 years who had a stem cell transplant for acute lymphoblastic leukemia, so the T cells may come from the graft donor. Both conserved end residues are part of each CDR3. D genes are given only for firm matches. Expanded clones get a size class; other rows say once, few or many, or leave the size out.

v_call: TRBV14
clone_size: few
d_call: NA
j_call: TRBJ2-3
cdr3_aa: CASSHGITGADTQYF
cdr3_nt: TGTGCCAGCAGCCATGGGATCACGGGGGCAGATACGCAGTATTTT

v_call: TRBV5-5
clone_size: few
d_call: TRBD2
j_call: TRBJ2-7
cdr3_aa: CASSLVGGSGYEQYF
cdr3_nt: TGTGCCAGCAGCTTGGTTGGCGGGAGTGGCTACGAGCAGTACTTC

v_call: TRBV20-1
clone_size: few
d_call: NA
j_call: TRBJ1-1
cdr3_aa: CSASVRNTEAFF
cdr3_nt: TGCAGTGCTTCAGTTAGGAACACTGAAGCTTTCTTT

v_call: TRBV6-5
clone_size: NA
d_call: NA
j_call: TRBJ1-3
cdr3_aa: CASSSRLGGGNTIYF
cdr3_nt: TGTGCCAGCAGTTCCCGTTTAGGCGGCGGAAACACCATATATTTT

v_call: TRBV18
clone_size: NA
d_call: NA
j_call: TRBJ1-2
cdr3_aa: CASSPLSAGQSGYTF
cdr3_nt: TGTGCCAGCTCACCACTGTCGGCAGGGCAGAGTGGCTACACCTTC

v_call: TRBV5-6
clone_size: NA
d_call: TRBD1
j_call: TRBJ2-7
cdr3_aa: CASSLGTGTGEQYF
cdr3_nt: TGTGCCAGCAGTCTCGGGACAGGCACGGGCGAGCAGTACTTC

v_call: TRBV5-1
clone_size: NA
d_call: NA
j_call: TRBJ2-5
cdr3_aa: CASSYGGEQETQYF
cdr3_nt: TGCGCCAGCAGCTACGGAGGGGAGCAAGAGACCCAGTACTTC

v_call: TRBV7-2
clone_size: few
d_call: NA
j_call: TRBJ2-7
cdr3_aa: CASSFVVPSYEQYF
cdr3_nt: TGTGCCAGCAGCTTCGTGGTACCCTCCTACGAGCAGTACTTC

v_call: TRBV29-1
clone_size: few
d_call: NA
j_call: TRBJ2-5
cdr3_aa: CSVHRRDFPPATQYF
cdr3_nt: TGCAGCGTTCATAGGAGGGACTTCCCCCCGGCGACCCAGTACTTC

v_call: TRBV12-3/TRBV12-4
clone_size: many
d_call: TRBD2
j_call: TRBJ2-2
cdr3_aa: CASTPGTSGKNTGELFF
cdr3_nt: TGTGCCAGCACCCCGGGGACTAGCGGGAAGAACACCGGGGAGCTGTTTTTT

v_call: TRBV3-1
clone_size: NA
d_call: NA
j_call: TRBJ2-2
cdr3_aa: CASSQDPGTDGELFF
cdr3_nt: TGTGCCAGCAGCCAAGATCCCGGGACGGACGGGGAGCTGTTTTTT

v_call: TRBV5-1
clone_size: few
d_call: TRBD1
j_call: TRBJ2-7
cdr3_aa: CASSLEGRGLGEQYF
cdr3_nt: TGCGCCAGCAGCTTGGAAGGCAGGGGGCTGGGCGAGCAGTACTTC

v_call: TRBV29-1
clone_size: NA
d_call: TRBD1
j_call: TRBJ1-4
cdr3_aa: CSVEPGTGGGKLFF
cdr3_nt: TGCAGCGTTGAGCCGGGGACAGGGGGCGGGAAACTGTTTTTT

v_call: TRBV7-9
clone_size: NA
d_call: NA
j_call: TRBJ1-1
cdr3_aa: CASSLGGLTMNTEAFF
cdr3_nt: TGTGCCAGCAGCTTAGGAGGACTGACCATGAACACTGAAGCTTTCTTT

v_call: TRBV4-1
clone_size: NA
d_call: NA
j_call: TRBJ1-4
cdr3_aa: CASSQVYPTNEKLFF
cdr3_nt: TGCGCCAGCAGCCAAGTATATCCAACTAATGAAAAACTGTTTTTT

v_call: TRBV20-1
clone_size: NA
d_call: TRBD2
j_call: TRBJ2-4
cdr3_aa: CSARVAGGAKNIQYF
cdr3_nt: TGCAGTGCTAGAGTGGCGGGAGGTGCCAAAAACATTCAGTACTTC